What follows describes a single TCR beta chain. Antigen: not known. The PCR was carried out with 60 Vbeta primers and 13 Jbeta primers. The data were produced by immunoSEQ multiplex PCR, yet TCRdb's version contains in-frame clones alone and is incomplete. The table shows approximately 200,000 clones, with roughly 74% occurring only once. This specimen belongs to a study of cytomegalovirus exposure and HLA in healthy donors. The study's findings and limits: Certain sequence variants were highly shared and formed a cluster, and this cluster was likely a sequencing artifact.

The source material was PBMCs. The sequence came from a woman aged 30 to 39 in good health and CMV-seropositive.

CDR3 sequence reads: CASSEAGRGSPLHF. The DNA of the CDR3 is TGTGCCAGCAGTGAAGCGGGTAGGGGATCACCCCTCCACTTT. This sequence joins TRBV2 and TRBJ1-6; a possible D gene is TRBD1 (5 bases). This CDR3 is built from 14 residues. Germline CDR1 is SNHLY and CDR2 is FYNNEI. V lost 0 bases, J lost 10 bases, and 10 bases lay in between.